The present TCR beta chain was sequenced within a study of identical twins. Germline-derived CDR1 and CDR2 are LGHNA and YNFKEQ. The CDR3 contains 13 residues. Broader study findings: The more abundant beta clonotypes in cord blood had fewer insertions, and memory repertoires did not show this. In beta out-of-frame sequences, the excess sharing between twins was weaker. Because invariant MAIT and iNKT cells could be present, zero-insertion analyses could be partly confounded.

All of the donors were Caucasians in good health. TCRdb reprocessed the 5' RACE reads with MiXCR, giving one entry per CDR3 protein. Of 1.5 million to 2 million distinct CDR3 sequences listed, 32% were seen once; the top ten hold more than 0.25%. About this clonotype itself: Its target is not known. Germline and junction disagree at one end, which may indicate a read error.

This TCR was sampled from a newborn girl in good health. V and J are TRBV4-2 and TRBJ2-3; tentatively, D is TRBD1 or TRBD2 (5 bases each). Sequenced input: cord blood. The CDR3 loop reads CAGSQGTLDTQYF. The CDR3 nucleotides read TGTGCCGGCAGCCAAGGGACCCTGGATACGCAGTATTTT.